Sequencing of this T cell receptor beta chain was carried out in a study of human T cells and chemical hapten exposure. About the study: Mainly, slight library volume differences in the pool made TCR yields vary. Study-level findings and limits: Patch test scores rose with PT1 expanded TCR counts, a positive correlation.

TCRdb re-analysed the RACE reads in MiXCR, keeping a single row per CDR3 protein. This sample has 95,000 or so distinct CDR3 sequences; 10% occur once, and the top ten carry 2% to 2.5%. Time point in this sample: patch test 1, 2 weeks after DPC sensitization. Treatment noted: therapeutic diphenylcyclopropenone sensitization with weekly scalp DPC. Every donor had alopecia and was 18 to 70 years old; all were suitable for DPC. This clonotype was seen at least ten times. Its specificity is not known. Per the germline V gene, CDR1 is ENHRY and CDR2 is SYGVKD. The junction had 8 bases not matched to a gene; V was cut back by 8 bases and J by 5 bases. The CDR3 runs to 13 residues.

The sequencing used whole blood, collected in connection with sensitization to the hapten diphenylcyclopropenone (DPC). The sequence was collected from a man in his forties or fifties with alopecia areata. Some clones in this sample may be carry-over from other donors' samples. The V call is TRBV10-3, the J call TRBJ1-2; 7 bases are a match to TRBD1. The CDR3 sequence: CAILGVTGYGYTF. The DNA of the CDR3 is TGTGCCATCCTAGGGGTGACAGGGTATGGCTACACCTTC.